The 29 T cell receptor beta chains below all came from one sample that was sequenced in a study of cytomegalovirus exposure and HLA in healthy donors. This PCR relied on a set of 60 Vbeta primers and 13 Jbeta primers. Method: immunoSEQ multiplex PCR; TCRdb's copy keeps in-frame clones and lacks some. This sample has 200,000 to 300,000 clones; more than 75% occur once, and the top ten carry over 5%. The source material was PBMCs. The receptors shown here come from a woman aged 40-49 years in good health and CMV-seropositive.

This clone was counted once. The chain links TRBV9 to TRBJ2-2; 7 positions match TRBD1. The CDR3 has 16 amino acids. Germline CDR1 and CDR2: SGDLS and YYNGEE. The trim removed 3 bases at V and 3 bases at J, leaving 8 bases unmatched. CDR3 protein: CASSAGDRAYTGELFF. The CDR3 nucleotides are TGTGCCAGCAGCGCAGGAGACAGGGCTTACACCGGGGAGCTGTTTTTT. The whole variable domain, remainder taken from reference TRBV9 and TRBJ2-2, is DSGVTQTPKHLITATGQRVTLRCSPRSGDLSVYWYQQSLDQGLQFLIQYYNGEERAKGNILERFSAQQFPDLHSELNLSSLELGDSALYFCASSAGDRAYTGELFFGEGSRLTVL.

The CDR3 DNA reads as TGTGCCAGCAGCTTAGCGGGTCTAGCGGGAGATACGCAGTATTTT. Translation gives CASSLAGLAGDTQYF. V usage is TRBV7-2 and J usage is TRBJ2-3, with 8 bases that match TRBD2. The CDR3 totals 15 residues. Trimming at V came to 0 bases and at J to 5 bases, leaving 4 bases not matched to a gene. The V gene's germline CDR1 is SGHTA and CDR2 FQGNSA.

The chain recombines TRBV15 with TRBJ1-2; 10 bases map to TRBD1. The CDR3 length is 16 residues. Germline CDR1 is LNHNV and CDR2 is YYDKDF (reference sequence). V dropped 1 base and J dropped 3; count of bases not matched to a gene: 5. CDR3 amino acids: CATSRVRTGGDYGYTF. CDR3 DNA: TGTGCCACCAGCAGAGTTCGGACAGGGGGGGACTATGGCTACACCTTC.

This chain connects TRBV5-6 to TRBJ2-3, with D possibly TRBD2 on 5 matching bases. Trimming left V 2 bases short and J 0 bases short, with 13 bases between. This CDR3 comprises 16 residues. Germline CDR1 is SGHDT and CDR2 is YYEEEE. CDR3 sequence reads: CASSFRGPTSTDTQYF. For the CDR3, the DNA is TGTGCCAGCAGCTTTCGGGGTCCGACTAGCACAGATACGCAGTATTTT.

The chain carries TRBV7-9 and TRBJ2-7; D not certain. This CDR3 is 12 amino acids long. Germline assignment: CDR1 SEHNR and CDR2 FQNEAQ (reference sequence). Trimming left V 1 base short and J 4 bases short, with 5 bases between. The CDR3 loop is CASSLVVYEQYF. CDR3 bases: TGTGCCAGCAGCTTAGTTGTATACGAGCAGTACTTC.

The chain uses TRBV6-5 and TRBJ2-3; 7 nucleotides match TRBD2. Trimming at V came to 4 bases and at J to 1 base, leaving 8 bases not matched to a gene. The CDR3 has 16 amino acids. Germline loops: CDR1 MNHEY, CDR2 SVGAGI. CDR3 bases: TGTGCCAGCAGTTTAAGCGGGGATGTGGGCACAGATACGCAGTATTTT. Translated: CASSLSGDVGTDTQYF.

This clone has more than one count but fewer than ten. The J gene is TRBJ2-7, the V gene TRBV6-5; 12 bases map to TRBD2. The CDR3 length is 15 residues. Germline V gives CDR1 MNHEY, CDR2 SVGAGI. V was clipped by 6 bases and J by 2 bases; unmatched bases: 5. CDR3 residues: CASSLLAGGPYEQYF. CDR3 DNA: TGTGCCAGCAGCCTACTAGCGGGAGGACCCTACGAGCAGTACTTC.

The chain carries TRBV27 and TRBJ2-7; 9 bases are shared with TRBD1. This CDR3 is 13 amino acids long. Germline lookup yields CDR1 MNHEY and CDR2 SMNVEV (reference sequence). V lost 3 bases and J lost 4; bases outside the gene matches: 1. The CDR3 coding sequence is TGTGCCAGCAGTTTCGGACAGGGGTACGAGCAGTACTTC. It is translated as CASSFGQGYEQYF.

V and J are TRBV19 and TRBJ1-5; 8 bases line up with TRBD1. With V trimmed by 8 bases and J by 4 bases, 10 bases remained unmatched. Per the germline V gene, CDR1 is LNHDA and CDR2 is SQIVND (reference sequence). CDR3 size: 15 residues. The CDR3 coding sequence is TGTGCCAGTCGCGAGCAGGGGGCGAGGAATCAGCCCCAGCATTTT. Amino acids: CASREQGARNQPQHF.

The chain joins TRBV6-5 to TRBJ1-1; possible D gene TRBD1, 5 bases. This CDR3 has 13 amino acids. V lost 2 bases and J lost 8, with 12 bases in between. Germline CDR1 MNHEY, CDR2 SVGAGI. The CDR3 loop reads CASSYQGASEAFF. The CDR3, as DNA: TGTGCCAGCAGTTACCAAGGGGCGTCAGAAGCTTTCTTT.

In this sample, this clone turned up a few times. V gene TRBV2 combines with J gene TRBJ2-7, with D maybe TRBD2 (5 bases). Between the trimmed V and J ends, which lost 2 bases and 5 bases, there was a span of 10 bases. The CDR3 extends over 13 amino acids. Germline lookup yields CDR1 SNHLY and CDR2 FYNNEI. DNA of the CDR3: TGTGCCAGCAGTGAAAGGACTTTTGACGAGCAGTACTTC. The encoded protein is CASSERTFDEQYF.

The chain employs TRBV4-1 and TRBJ1-3, with D tentatively TRBD1 (5 bases). V lost 0 bases and J 3 bases, leaving 15 bases between the germline ends. Germline CDR1 reads MGHRA; CDR2 reads YSYEKL. This CDR3 has 17 amino acids. The CDR3 DNA follows: TGCGCCAGCAGCCAAGACAGGGCCACACTCCTTGGAAACACCATATATTTT. Translating it yields CASSQDRATLLGNTIYF.

The chain links TRBV7-9 to TRBJ2-1; D is ambiguous. This CDR3 has 12 amino acids. Germline V gene data show CDR1 as SEHNR and CDR2 as FQNEAQ (reference sequence). Trimming shortened V by 5 bases and J by 2 bases, and 4 bases separated the two germline ends. The CDR3, as DNA: TGTGCCAGCAGCCTTACCTACAATGAGCAGTTCTTC. This encodes CASSLTYNEQFF.

The rearrangement links TRBV5-4 to TRBJ2-5; D is perhaps TRBD2 (5 bases). The germline V and J ends were trimmed by 4 bases and 5 bases, with 21 bases remaining between them. This CDR3 is 16 amino acids long. Germline CDR1 SGHNT, CDR2 YYREEE (reference sequence). The CDR3 DNA sequence: TGTGCCAGCAGCCCCAGGTCGACGCGGGCGGCTGAGACCCAGTACTTC. Amino acids: CASSPRSTRAAETQYF.

Concerning this clone itself: The junction does not match germline at one end; this may be a read error. The V and J genes are TRBV2 and TRBJ2-2; 7 nucleotides line up with TRBD1. Germline CDR1 and CDR2: SNHLY and FYNNEI. CDR3 length: 14 residues. CDR3 nucleotide sequence: TGTGCCGGCAGACAGGGCGGGAACACCGGGGAGCTGTTTTTT. The encoded protein is CAGRQGGNTGELFF.

The chain couples TRBV4-1 to TRBJ2-7; D not resolved. The V and J ends lost 4 bases and 6 bases respectively, with 13 bases between them. The CDR3 is 13 residues long. Germline CDR1 is MGHRA and CDR2 is YSYEKL. CDR3 sequence reads: CASSPLGIIEQYF. The CDR3 region has the DNA TGCGCCAGCAGCCCTCTAGGAATCATCGAGCAGTACTTC.

The genes are TRBV5-1 and TRBJ2-3, with D possibly TRBD2 on 5 matching bases. V lost 0 bases and J 2 bases, leaving 13 bases between the germline ends. The CDR3 spans 16 residues. Looked up from germline, CDR1 is SGHRS and CDR2 is YFSETQ. CDR3 nucleotide sequence: TGCGCCAGCAGCTTGGGACCGGGGTTTTCCACAGATACGCAGTATTTT. Protein sequence: CASSLGPGFSTDTQYF. The full variable domain, in which reference TRBV5-1 and TRBJ2-3 provide the parts outside the CDR3, is KAGVTQTPRYLIKTRGQQVTLSCSPISGHRSVSWYQQTPGQGLQFLFEYFSETQRNKGNFPGRFSGRQFSNSRSEMNVSTLELGDSALYLCASSLGPGFSTDTQYFGPGTRLTVL.

V gene TRBV9 combines with J gene TRBJ2-3, with TRBD2 matching over 11 bases. V shed 2 bases, J shed 4 bases, and the junction held 6 bases outside the gene matches. The germline V gene encodes CDR1 SGDLS and CDR2 YYNGEE. The CDR3 consists of 16 residues. The CDR3: CASSVVLAGGPDTQYF. In nucleotides, the CDR3 is TGTGCCAGCAGCGTGGTTCTAGCGGGGGGCCCAGATACGCAGTATTTT. Using reference TRBV9 and TRBJ2-3 for the parts outside the CDR3, the full variable domain is DSGVTQTPKHLITATGQRVTLRCSPRSGDLSVYWYQQSLDQGLQFLIQYYNGEERAKGNILERFSAQQFPDLHSELNLSSLELGDSALYFCASSVVLAGGPDTQYFGPGTRLTVL.

This chain uses TRBV4-3 with TRBJ2-1, with 9 bases aligning to TRBD2. Per the germline V gene, CDR1 is LGHNA and CDR2 is YSLEER. The CDR3 covers 21 residues. V shed 5 bases and J 3 bases; nucleotides not matched to a gene: 23. The CDR3 loop reads CASSGWGNRASGALNYNEQFF. CDR3 nucleotide sequence: TGCGCCAGCAGCGGGTGGGGTAACAGGGCTAGCGGGGCCCTCAACTACAATGAGCAGTTCTTC.

This rearrangement joins TRBV5-4 to TRBJ2-2; 8 nucleotides line up with TRBD2. This CDR3 comprises 16 residues. Germline V gene lookup returns CDR1 SGHNT and CDR2 YYREEE (reference sequence). With 3 bases clipped from V and 2 bases from J, the junction kept 6 bases outside the gene matches. CDR3 DNA sequence: TGTGCCAGCAGCTCGAAAGCGGGAGTAAACACCGGGGAGCTGTTTTTT. Amino acid sequence: CASSSKAGVNTGELFF.

This chain links TRBV30 with TRBJ1-5, with D perhaps TRBD1 (5 bases). Germline CDR1 GTSNPN, CDR2 SVGIG (reference sequence). This CDR3 is 13 amino acids long. V lost 4 bases and J lost 3, with 10 bases in between. In DNA, the CDR3 is TGTGCCTGGAACGGGGGTATCAATCAGCCCCAGCATTTT. Its protein product is CAWNGGINQPQHF.

The genes are TRBV27 and TRBJ2-3; 7 bases fit TRBD2. CDR3 length: 15 residues. V lost 2 bases, J lost 3 bases, and 5 bases stayed unmatched. In germline, CDR1 is MNHEY, CDR2 SMNVEV (reference sequence). Written as DNA, the CDR3 is TGTGCCAGCAGTTTAGCGGGAGCCCCTACAGATACGCAGTATTTT. Residues: CASSLAGAPTDTQYF.

This sequence joins TRBV6-1 and TRBJ2-7, with D possibly matching TRBD1 (6 bases). Trimming removed 3 bases at V and 4 bases at J, with 19 bases between. The CDR3 has 16 residues. CDR1 MNHNS and CDR2 SASEGT come from the germline V gene. CDR3 DNA sequence: TGTGCCAGCAGTGACCTGGGGGCCGGAGGCCTGTACGAGCAGTACTTC. This gives the protein CASSDLGAGGLYEQYF.

The chain employs TRBV9 and TRBJ2-1; D is perhaps TRBD1 (6 bases). This CDR3 spans 14 amino acids. With 2 bases removed from V and 10 bases from J, the gap between germline ends came to 16 bases. Germline V gives CDR1 SGDLS, CDR2 YYNGEE. DNA for the CDR3: TGTGCCAGCAGCGTTCTACAGGGAGCCCACGAGCAGTTCTTC. This sequence encodes CASSVLQGAHEQFF.

The genes are TRBV18 and TRBJ2-7; 7 positions match TRBD2. The germline V gene has CDR1 KGHSH and CDR2 LQKENI. The CDR3 runs 14 residues. V lost 0 bases, J lost 2 bases, and 1 base stayed unmatched. The CDR3 nucleotides are TGTGCCAGCTCACCACCTGGGGGGGCCTACGAGCAGTACTTC. This translates into CASSPPGGAYEQYF.

The V and J genes are TRBV19 and TRBJ2-5; TRBD1 is a possible D gene (5 bases). V dropped 3 bases and J dropped 1 base, with 9 bases sitting between them. Germline assignment: CDR1 LNHDA and CDR2 SQIVND (reference sequence). The CDR3 covers 14 residues. CDR3 region: CASSIQGIQETQYF. The CDR3 coding sequence is TGTGCCAGTAGTATCCAGGGTATCCAAGAGACCCAGTACTTC.

This sequence joins TRBV18 and TRBJ1-5; the D is unclear. CDR1 KGHSH and CDR2 LQKENI come from the germline V gene. The CDR3 consists of 17 residues. The V and J ends lost 2 bases and 0 bases respectively, with 14 bases between them. Here the CDR3 DNA reads TGTGCCAGCTCACCATCGGAACAGCCTTATAGCAATCAGCCCCAGCATTTT. Translation gives CASSPSEQPYSNQPQHF.

This chain links TRBV2 with TRBJ1-5; D remains unclear. Trimming stripped 5 bases from V and 4 bases from J, with 12 bases between. Germline assignment: CDR1 SNHLY and CDR2 FYNNEI. The CDR3 runs 14 residues. As DNA, the CDR3 is TGTGCCAGCAGTTTTGGGCAGAATAATCAGCCCCAGCATTTT. Encoded protein: CASSFGQNNQPQHF.

This clone was detected a few times. The chain recombines TRBV5-6 with TRBJ1-2; no firm D call. V gave up 0 bases and J gave up 4 bases, with 10 bases separating them. The CDR3 loop spans 14 amino acids. Germline loops: CDR1 SGHDT, CDR2 YYEEEE. CDR3 amino acids: CASSLGGRAYGYTF. The DNA for the CDR3 is TGTGCCAGCAGCTTGGGAGGGAGAGCCTATGGCTACACCTTC.